Below, 27 T cell receptor beta chains from the same sample are listed, as sequenced in a study of T cell responses to AZD1222 COVID-19 vaccine. Libraries were prepared by immunoSEQ multiplex PCR; TCRdb keeps only in-frame clonotypes and omits some of them. The table has roughly 120,000 clones, around nine tenths seen once; the top ten hold 4% to 4.5%. The material sequenced was peripheral blood, taken on day 0 of AZD1222 vaccination. These receptors came from an adult in good health.

This chain uses TRBV7-9 with TRBJ1-5, with a tentative D call TRBD1 (5 bases). The V end was cut by 3 bases, the J end by 1 base, with 7 bases between. This CDR3 has 14 residues. Germline assignment: CDR1 SEHNR and CDR2 FQNEAQ (reference sequence). The CDR3 DNA sequence: TGTGCCAGCAGCTTGGGGCAGAGCAATCAGCCCCAGCATTTT. Protein sequence: CASSLGQSNQPQHF. Supplemented by reference TRBV7-9 and TRBJ1-5, the full variable domain reads DTGVSQNPRHKITKRGQNVTFRCDPISEHNRLYWYRQTLGQGPEFLTYFQNEAQLEKSRLLSDRFSAERPKGSFSTLEIQRTEQGDSAMYLCASSLGQSNQPQHFGDGTRLSIL.

This clone was detected a few times. V usage is TRBV10-3 and J usage is TRBJ2-7, with 9 positions matching TRBD2. J gave up 2 bases and V 9 bases, and 5 bases lay outside the gene matches. The length of the CDR3 is 13 residues. The germline CDR1 and CDR2 sequences are ENHRY and SYGVKD. The CDR3 bases are TGTGCCATACAGACTAGCGGTGCCTACGAGCAGTACTTC. Protein sequence: CAIQTSGAYEQYF.

This rearrangement joins TRBV5-8 to TRBJ1-1, with 8 bases that match TRBD1. V lost 5 bases and J lost 0; bases outside the gene matches: 6. The V gene's germline CDR1 is SGHTS and CDR2 YDEGEE. The CDR3 is made up of 15 amino acids. The CDR3 region has the DNA TGTGCCAGCAGAGCAGGGGGCGGAATGAACACTGAAGCTTTCTTT. It yields the protein CASRAGGGMNTEAFF. Full variable domain (missing parts from reference TRBV5-8 and TRBJ1-1): EAGVTQSPTHLIKTRGQQATLRCSPISGHTSVYWYQQALGLGLQFLLWYDEGEERNRGNFPPRFSGRQFPNYSSELNVNALELEDSALYLCASRAGGGMNTEAFFGQGTRLTVV.

The rearrangement links TRBV9 to TRBJ2-7; 10 bases line up with TRBD1. CDR3 length: 13 amino acids. Per germline, CDR1 SGDLS and CDR2 YYNGEE. The V segment lost 3 bases and the J segment 7 bases; nucleotides outside the gene matches: 4. In nucleotides, the CDR3 is TGTGCCAGCAGCGCGGGACAGGGGTGGGAGCAGTACTTC. Translating gives CASSAGQGWEQYF.

This clone was found once. This chain uses TRBV2 with TRBJ1-4; possibly TRBD1 for D (6 bases). Between the trimmed V and J ends, which lost 8 bases and 3 bases, there was a span of 7 bases. The germline V gene encodes CDR1 SNHLY and CDR2 FYNNEI. This CDR3 has 12 amino acids. Here the CDR3 reads CASAGANEKLFF. The CDR3 region has the DNA TGTGCCAGCGCAGGGGCTAATGAAAAACTGTTTTTT. Full variable domain (rest looked up from reference TRBV2 and TRBJ1-4): EPEVTQTPSHQVTQMGQEVILRCVPISNHLYFYWYRQILGQKVEFLVSFYNNEISEKSEIFDDQFSVERPDGSNFTLKIRSTKLEDSAMYFCASAGANEKLFFGSGTQLSVL.

This chain joins TRBV28 and TRBJ1-5, with D uncertain. CDR3 length equals 12 residues. Germline V CDR1 and CDR2: MDHEN, SYDVKM. The V gene lost 3 bases and the J gene lost 7 bases, with 7 bases spanning the gap. The CDR3 sequence is CASSFGVQPQHF. The CDR3 nucleotides read TGTGCCAGCAGTTTTGGAGTCCAGCCCCAGCATTTT.

This chain connects TRBV27 to TRBJ1-2; D perhaps matches TRBD1 (6 bases). The CDR3 runs 15 residues. V was clipped by 0 bases and J by 8 bases, with 16 bases between them. Germline V CDR1 and CDR2: MNHEY, SMNVEV (reference sequence). The CDR3 loop reads CASSLSRTGARGYTF. In nucleotides, the CDR3 is TGTGCCAGCAGTTTATCGAGAACGGGGGCAAGAGGCTACACCTTC.

The rearrangement uses TRBV3-1 (or the pseudogene TRBV3-2) and TRBJ2-1; D may be TRBD1 (6 bases). The CDR3 contains 14 residues. Germline lookup yields CDR1 LGHDT and CDR2 YNNKEL (reference sequence). With 5 bases removed from V and 8 bases from J, the gap between germline ends came to 16 bases. The CDR3 region has the DNA TGTGCCAGCAGCTCCGTCCACAGGGTCGATGAGCAGTTCTTC. Amino acids: CASSSVHRVDEQFF.

This clone was counted between two and nine times. The J gene is TRBJ2-1, the V gene TRBV19; no firm D call. The CDR3 spans 15 residues. Germline-derived CDR1 and CDR2 are LNHDA and SQIVND (reference sequence). Trimming removed 1 base at V and 3 bases at J, with 10 bases between. The CDR3 coding sequence is TGTGCCAGTAGTATAGCAGCCTTCGTCTACAATGAGCAGTTCTTC. It translates to CASSIAAFVYNEQFF.

The chain's CDR3 is CASRTGGGNSYEQYF. In DNA form, the CDR3 reads TGTGCCAGCAGAACGGGCGGCGGGAACTCCTACGAGCAGTACTTC. V and J are TRBV2 and TRBJ2-7; weak D call: TRBD2 (6 bases). V was pared by 6 bases and J by 0 bases, with 15 bases between. The CDR3 totals 15 residues. The germline V gene encodes CDR1 SNHLY and CDR2 FYNNEI.

The rearrangement links TRBV13 to TRBJ2-1; TRBD2 matches 7 bases. Germline V gene lookup returns CDR1 PRHDT and CDR2 FYEKMQ (reference sequence). The CDR3 extends over 15 amino acids. V gave up 5 bases and J gave up 4 bases; unmatched junction bases: 8. The CDR3 DNA reads TGTGCCAGCAGCATTAAGCGGGGTGGGTACAATGAGCAGTTCTTC. It is translated as CASSIKRGGYNEQFF.

The CDR3 protein is CASSPPEAHYGYTF. The CDR3 bases are TGTGCCAGCTCACCACCAGAGGCCCACTATGGCTACACCTTC. The chain is built from TRBV18 and TRBJ1-2; D is unresolved. The CDR3 spans 14 residues. V was cut by 0 bases and J by 3 bases, with 8 bases left in between. Per germline, CDR1 KGHSH and CDR2 LQKENI.

This chain joins TRBV11-1 and TRBJ1-2; no firm D call. The germline V and J ends were trimmed by 6 bases and 2 bases, with 19 bases remaining between them. The germline gives CDR1 SGHAT, CDR2 FQDESV (reference sequence). CDR3 length: 16 residues. CDR3 protein: CASRPLGPGSNYGYTF. The CDR3 bases are TGTGCCAGCAGACCACTCGGCCCGGGGAGCAACTATGGCTACACCTTC.

The chain employs TRBV5-1 and TRBJ1-1; D possibly corresponds to TRBD1 (6 bases). This CDR3 has 14 residues. Germline V CDR1 and CDR2: SGHRS, YFSETQ. Trimming stripped 3 bases from V and 0 bases from J, with 9 bases between. This chain's CDR3 is CASSSQGLNTEAFF. The CDR3 nucleotides are TGCGCCAGCAGCTCGCAGGGGTTGAACACTGAAGCTTTCTTT.

This chain links TRBV6-6 with TRBJ1-1, with 8 positions matching TRBD1. The CDR3 has 16 amino acids. Germline V gene lookup returns CDR1 MNHNY and CDR2 SVGAGI (reference sequence). Trimming removed 6 bases from V and 5 bases from J; junction bases left unmatched: 14. This CDR3 reads CASRGAGGSAGTEAFF. CDR3 in DNA: TGTGCCAGCAGGGGTGCAGGGGGCTCTGCGGGAACTGAAGCTTTCTTT.

This chain connects TRBV6-1 to TRBJ2-5; perhaps TRBD2 as D (5 bases). Germline values: CDR1 MNHNS, CDR2 SASEGT. The CDR3 loop spans 14 amino acids. Trimming pared 2 bases from V and 4 bases from J, leaving 11 bases between. The CDR3 is CASSERPEGETQYF. In nucleotides, the CDR3 is TGTGCCAGCAGTGAACGCCCCGAGGGAGAGACCCAGTACTTC.

This rearrangement joins TRBV28 to TRBJ1-3; 8 bases are a match to TRBD1. The CDR3 loop spans 18 amino acids. The germline gives CDR1 MDHEN, CDR2 SYDVKM. Trimming at V came to 2 bases and at J to 4 bases, leaving 13 bases not matched to a gene. The CDR3: CASSLEKTGVILGNTIYF. As DNA, the CDR3 is TGTGCCAGCAGTTTAGAGAAGACAGGGGTTATTCTCGGAAACACCATATATTTT.

The CDR3 DNA reads as TGTGCCATCAGTGAAGCAGGGAGCTCCTATAATTCACCCCTCCACTTT. It codes for CAISEAGSSYNSPLHF. V gene TRBV10-3 combines with J gene TRBJ1-6; TRBD1 is a possible D gene (5 bases). The CDR3 covers 16 residues. CDR1 and CDR2 from the germline V gene are ENHRY and SYGVKD. The germline V and J ends were trimmed by 3 bases and 0 bases, with 9 bases remaining between them.

V is TRBV5-1 and J is TRBJ1-4, with TRBD1 as a possible D gene (5 bases). Germline CDR1 reads SGHRS; CDR2 reads YFSETQ. V lost 4 bases and J lost 11, with 18 bases in between. CDR3 length: 14 residues. The CDR3 region is CASSAESRDGKLFF. The CDR3 DNA follows: TGCGCCAGCAGCGCCGAATCCCGGGACGGCAAACTGTTTTTT.

V gene TRBV12-3 or TRBV12-4 combines with J gene TRBJ1-6, with D unresolved. The V end lost 6 bases, the J end lost 8 bases, and 11 bases lay between the germline ends. The CDR3 runs to 13 residues. Here the CDR3 DNA reads TGTGCCAGCAGAAGCGTTCAGGATTCACCCCTCCACTTT. Translation: CASRSVQDSPLHF.

This chain joins TRBV4-1 and TRBJ1-6; D may be TRBD1 (5 bases). V lost 5 bases and J lost 12, with 20 bases in between. CDR3 length equals 15 residues. Germline V CDR1 and CDR2: MGHRA, YSYEKL. In DNA form, the CDR3 reads TGCGCCAGCAGCGCCGGTTTACCGGGGCAAAAACCCCTCCACTTT. This sequence encodes CASSAGLPGQKPLHF.

About this clone: The sample has other DNA sequences that encode this CDR3 too. This chain uses TRBV30 with TRBJ1-5; D is perhaps TRBD1 (5 bases). Germline V gives CDR1 GTSNPN, CDR2 SVGIG (reference sequence). The CDR3 covers 13 residues. V lost 2 bases to trimming and J lost 4 bases, with 9 bases between them. CDR3 coding DNA: TGTGCCTGGAGTCCCCAGGGTAATCAGCCCCAGCATTTT. This encodes CAWSPQGNQPQHF.

The J gene is TRBJ1-1, the V gene TRBV30, with TRBD1 matching 7 bases. This CDR3 has 14 residues. The V gene's germline CDR1 is GTSNPN and CDR2 SVGIG (reference sequence). With V trimmed by 2 bases and J by 1 base, 4 bases remained unmatched. The CDR3 DNA reads TGTGCCTGGAGTAGGGGGCTCGGGAACACTGAAGCTTTCTTT. Translation gives CAWSRGLGNTEAFF.

The chain couples TRBV28 to TRBJ2-5; TRBD2 aligns across 9 bases. Trimming took 7 bases from V and 5 from J; bases not matched to a gene: 5. The CDR3 sequence is 13 residues long. Per germline, CDR1 MDHEN and CDR2 SYDVKM. The CDR3 sequence: CASMLAGLETQYF. The CDR3 DNA is TGTGCCAGCATGCTAGCGGGGCTCGAGACCCAGTACTTC.

The V gene is TRBV5-1, the J gene TRBJ1-6; maybe TRBD1 (5 bases). The CDR3 is 16 amino acids. The germline V gene has CDR1 SGHRS and CDR2 YFSETQ. V lost 1 base and J lost 8, with 16 bases in between. The CDR3 DNA reads as TGCGCCAGCAGCTTGCTCAGTCAGGGTCGAGATTCACCCCTCCACTTT. Translated: CASSLLSQGRDSPLHF.

The V call is TRBV10-1, the J call TRBJ2-1; 7 positions match TRBD2. This CDR3 spans 15 amino acids. The trim removed 3 bases at V and 9 bases at J, leaving 11 bases unmatched. CDR1 is WNHNN, CDR2 SYGVQD, per germline (reference sequence). CDR3 DNA sequence: TGCGCCAGCAGTGATAGACTAGCTCTGGAGGTTGAGCAGTTCTTC. It is translated as CASSDRLALEVEQFF.

The V call is TRBV3-1 (or the pseudogene TRBV3-2), the J call TRBJ1-3; D unclear. V lost 1 base and J 11 bases, leaving 6 bases between the germline ends. The CDR3 has 11 residues. Germline V gene data show CDR1 as LGHDT and CDR2 as YNNKEL (reference sequence). The CDR3 protein is CASSQAPSIYF. The CDR3 coding sequence is TGTGCCAGCAGCCAAGCTCCTTCCATATATTTT.